The rows below give T cell receptor beta chains drawn from one sample of a study of beta chain features in type 1 diabetes. This table comes from immunoSEQ multiplex PCR, and its TCRdb copy is limited to in-frame clones, with some not included. The sample comprises 55,000 to 85,000 clones, just under 50% of which are singletons, and around 0.72% rests with the top ten. The specimen sequenced was central memory CD4+ T cells from blood. The receptors here all came from a man aged 30-40 years with type 1 diabetes. CDR3s include the opening cysteine and the closing phenylalanine or tryptophan. D genes are given only for firm matches. Size tells how often a clone was seen (once, few, many) or the class of an expanded clone, and some rows leave it out.

TRBV2	TRBD1	TRBJ2-7	NA	TGTGCCAGCAGGGAGGACAGGGTCCCCGAGCAGTACTTC	CASREDRVPEQYF
TRBV6-6	NA	TRBJ1-5	NA	TGTGCCAGCAGTTACTCAGGCGGATTCGGCAATCAGCCCCAGCATTTT	CASSYSGGFGNQPQHF
TRBV13	TRBD2	TRBJ2-1	NA	TGTGCCAGCAGCCGGACTAGTGCCAATGAGCAGTTCTTC	CASSRTSANEQFF
TRBV5-8	TRBD1	TRBJ2-5	NA	TGTGCCAGCAGCCCCGGGACAGGTCAAGAGACCCAGTACTTC	CASSPGTGQETQYF
TRBV5-1	NA	TRBJ2-1	NA	TGCGCCAGCAGCTTGGATGCGGTTGGGAGGAGGTTCTTC	CASSLDAVGRRFF
TRBV5-1	TRBD1	TRBJ1-2	NA	TGCGCCAGCAGACAGGACAGGGACGGGTATGGCTACACCTTC	CASRQDRDGYGYTF
TRBV19	NA	TRBJ1-2	NA	TGTGCCAGTAGTATGCGGGGAATCGACTATGGCTACACCTTC	CASSMRGIDYGYTF
TRBV5-1	NA	TRBJ2-5	NA	TGCGCCAGCAGCTTGCTGTCGGAGACCCAGTACTTC	CASSLLSETQYF
TRBV6-4	NA	TRBJ1-1	NA	TGTGCCAGCAGTGAACAGGAGAACACTGAAGCTTTCTTT	CASSEQENTEAFF
TRBV5-1	TRBD1	TRBJ1-3	NA	TGCGCCAGCAGCCCAGGGGGCTCTGGAAACACCATATATTTT	CASSPGGSGNTIYF
TRBV29-1	NA	TRBJ2-2	once	TGCAGCGTTGGTAGGGGCGCCAACACCGGGGAGCTGTTTTTT	CSVGRGANTGELFF
TRBV7-8	NA	TRBJ1-5	NA	TGTGCCAGCAGCTTAACCGGTACGGGCAATCAGCCCCAGCATTTT	CASSLTGTGNQPQHF
TRBV4-2	TRBD1	TRBJ1-2	NA	TGTGCCAGCAGCCCACAGGGGGACTATGGCTACACCTTC	CASSPQGDYGYTF
TRBV19	NA	TRBJ1-5	few	TGTGCCAGTAGGTCGATCGGACTAGGGCAGCCCCAGCATTTT	CASRSIGLGQPQHF
TRBV2	TRBD1	TRBJ2-5	NA	TGTGCCAGCAGGAGGGACAGGGAAGAGACCCAGTACTTC	CASRRDREETQYF
TRBV6-5	NA	TRBJ1-1	NA	TGTGCCAGCAGTTACTCGGGGGGGTGGATGAACACTGAAGCTTTCTTT	CASSYSGGWMNTEAFF
TRBV2	NA	TRBJ1-5	NA	TGTGCCAGCAGTGTATCGGGGATTGGAAATCAGCCCCAGCATTTT	CASSVSGIGNQPQHF
TRBV6-5	NA	TRBJ1-5	NA	TGTGCCAGCGGCGATGGCGGCCTAAGAGAGCCCCAGCATTTT	CASGDGGLREPQHF
TRBV28	NA	TRBJ2-7	few	TGTGCCAGCAGTCCTCCGGGGGGCTTGAACGAGCAGTACTTC	CASSPPGGLNEQYF
TRBV7-9	NA	TRBJ2-3	NA	TGTGCCAGCAGCCTAGATGCGGGCACAGATACGCAGTATTTT	CASSLDAGTDTQYF
TRBV2	TRBD2	TRBJ2-2	NA	TGTGCCAGCAGCCGGAATAGCGGGAGGCAGAACACCGGAGAGCTGTTTTTT	CASSRNSGRQNTGELFF
TRBV6-1	NA	TRBJ2-7	few	TGTGCCAGCACAGACTTACAGGGTGCCAGCGAGCAGTACTTC	CASTDLQGASEQYF
TRBV5-5	TRBD2	TRBJ2-3	NA	TGTGCCAGCAGCTTCAGCGGGATGTCGAGGACAGATACGCAGTATTTT	CASSFSGMSRTDTQYF
TRBV2	NA	TRBJ1-2	NA	TGTGCCAGCAGTGGGTGGTTCGGTGGCTACACCTTC	CASSGWFGGYTF
TRBV12-5	TRBD1	TRBJ1-1	NA	TGTGCTAGTGGTCGGGACAGGGAGACTGAAGCTTTCTTT	CASGRDRETEAFF
TRBV11-2	TRBD1	TRBJ2-5	NA	TGTGCCAGCAGCCTCGGGACAGGCCAAGAGACCCAGTACTTC	CASSLGTGQETQYF
TRBV5-8	TRBD1	TRBJ1-3	NA	TGTGCCAGCAGCGCGGGACAGGGCTCTGGAAACACCATATATTTT	CASSAGQGSGNTIYF
TRBV6-1	NA	TRBJ1-5	NA	TGTGCCAGCAGTGATAACGGGGGCAATCAGCCCCAGCATTTT	CASSDNGGNQPQHF
TRBV4-1	NA	TRBJ2-6	NA	TGCGCCAGCAGCCCTCCCGAGGGCCGCTCTGGGGCCAACGTCCTGACTTTC	CASSPPEGRSGANVLTF
TRBV5-1	NA	TRBJ1-3	NA	TGCGCCAGCAGCTTGGCCTCGTCCCCGGAGGACACCATATATTTT	CASSLASSPEDTIYF
TRBV5-1	NA	TRBJ1-1	NA	TGCGCCAGCAGCCCGCGTCCCGGGACATTGAACACTGAAGCTTTCTTT	CASSPRPGTLNTEAFF
TRBV19	NA	TRBJ1-4	NA	TGTGCCAGTAGTAGTTCGGGAGGGCGCGAAAAACTGTTTTTT	CASSSSGGREKLFF
TRBV7-6	TRBD1	TRBJ1-1	NA	TGTGCCAGCAGCTTATCCCCAGGGGGTATCACTGAAGCTTTCTTT	CASSLSPGGITEAFF
TRBV29-1	NA	TRBJ1-4	NA	TGCAGCGTAAACGTCCAGGGGTATGAAAAACTGTTTTTT	CSVNVQGYEKLFF
TRBV14	TRBD1	TRBJ1-2	NA	TGTGCCAGCAGCCGGACCGGGACAGGGGGCGCGACCTATGGCTACACCTTC	CASSRTGTGGATYGYTF
TRBV7-2	TRBD2	TRBJ2-5	few	TGTGCCAGCAGCTTTAGCGGGGGCCAAGAGACCCAGTACTTC	CASSFSGGQETQYF
TRBV19	NA	TRBJ1-2	NA	TGTGCCAGCACTTTTAGGGGTGACTATGGCTACACCTTC	CASTFRGDYGYTF
TRBV11-2	TRBD1	TRBJ2-1	NA	TGTGCCAGCAGCCGCGACAGGGATGAGCAGTTCTTC	CASSRDRDEQFF
TRBV6-6	TRBD2	TRBJ2-5	NA	TGTGCCAGCAAGGTTAGCGGGGTTAAAGAGACCCAGTACTTC	CASKVSGVKETQYF
TRBV30	NA	TRBJ2-3	NA	TGTGCCTGGAACGGTGGTAACACAGATACGCAGTATTTT	CAWNGGNTDTQYF
TRBV11-2	NA	TRBJ2-3	NA	TGTGCCAGCAGCTTAGGGGAGCGGGATACGCAGTATTTT	CASSLGERDTQYF
TRBV11-3	NA	TRBJ1-4	NA	TGTGCCAGCAGCTTCCGTACAGGCCGTAATGAAAAACTGTTTTTT	CASSFRTGRNEKLFF
TRBV5-6	NA	TRBJ1-2	NA	TGTGCCAGCAGCCTGCCCCCCGGGGGCTACACCTTC	CASSLPPGGYTF
TRBV5-1	NA	TRBJ2-7	few	TGCGCCAGCAGCTTGGCAGGGGACCCTATGGGCGAGCAGTACTTC	CASSLAGDPMGEQYF
TRBV12-5	TRBD1	TRBJ2-3	NA	TGTGCTAGTGGTTCCCTGGACAGGGGGCCGACAGATACGCAGTATTTT	CASGSLDRGPTDTQYF
TRBV30	NA	TRBJ2-5	few	TGTGCCTGGAGTGTGGCAGGGTCAAAGACCCAGTACTTC	CAWSVAGSKTQYF
TRBV5-1	TRBD1	TRBJ1-4	NA	TGCGCCAGCAGCGAACGGGACAGTGGTGAAAAACTGTTTTTT	CASSERDSGEKLFF
TRBV6-1	NA	TRBJ2-7	NA	TGTGCCAGCAGTACGACTCCCACCTACGAGCAGTACTTC	CASSTTPTYEQYF
TRBV7-8	NA	TRBJ1-1	NA	TGTGCCAGCAGCTTATCCGGCACTGAAGCTTTCTTT	CASSLSGTEAFF
TRBV18	NA	TRBJ1-1	NA	TGTGCCAGCTCACCACCGGGAGGATCAGTCACTGAAGCTTTCTTT	CASSPPGGSVTEAFF
TRBV4-1	TRBD2	TRBJ2-1	few	TGCGCCAGCAGCCAAGACGCCCCACTAGCGGGAGTTTACAATGAGCAGTTCTTC	CASSQDAPLAGVYNEQFF